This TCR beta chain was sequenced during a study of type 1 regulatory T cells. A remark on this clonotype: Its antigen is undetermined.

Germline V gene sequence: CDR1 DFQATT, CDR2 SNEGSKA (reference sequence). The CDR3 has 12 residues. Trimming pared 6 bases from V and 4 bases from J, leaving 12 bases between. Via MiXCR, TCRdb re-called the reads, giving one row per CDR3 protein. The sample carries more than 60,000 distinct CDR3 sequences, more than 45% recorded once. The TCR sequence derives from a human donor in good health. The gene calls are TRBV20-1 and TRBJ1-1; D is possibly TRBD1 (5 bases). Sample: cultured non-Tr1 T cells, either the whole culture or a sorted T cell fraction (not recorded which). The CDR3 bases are TGCAGTGCCGTTCTGCAGGGCACTGAAGCTTTCTTT. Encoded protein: CSAVLQGTEAFF.